The following is a T cell receptor beta chain sequence with its context. Researchers ran the PCR with 60 Vbeta and 13 Jbeta primers. Only in-frame clones appear in the TCRdb table, and some are missing; sequencing was by immunoSEQ multiplex PCR. The sample carries 100,000 to 150,000 clones, 60% to 75% recorded once. The sample comes from a study of cytomegalovirus exposure and HLA in healthy donors. V was cut by 4 bases and J by 1 base, with 8 bases left in between. The CDR3 has 13 amino acids. Germline lookup yields CDR1 SGHRS and CDR2 YFSETQ. The sequenced sample was PBMCs. This TCR derives from a woman in her fifties or sixties in good health and CMV-seropositive. This rearrangement joins TRBV5-1 to TRBJ1-1; no definite D call. The CDR3 protein is CASSPAGNTEAFF. The CDR3 DNA reads TGCGCCAGCAGCCCAGCAGGGAACACTGAAGCTTTCTTT.